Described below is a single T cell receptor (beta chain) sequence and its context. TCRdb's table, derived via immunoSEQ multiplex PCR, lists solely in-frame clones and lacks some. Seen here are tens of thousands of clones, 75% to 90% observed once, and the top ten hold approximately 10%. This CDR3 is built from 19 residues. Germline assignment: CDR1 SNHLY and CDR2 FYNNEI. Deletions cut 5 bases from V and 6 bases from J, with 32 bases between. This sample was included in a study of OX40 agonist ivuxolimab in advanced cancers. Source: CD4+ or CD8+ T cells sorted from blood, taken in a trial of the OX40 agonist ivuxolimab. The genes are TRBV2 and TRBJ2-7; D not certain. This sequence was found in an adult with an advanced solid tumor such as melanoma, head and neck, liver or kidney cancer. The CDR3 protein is CASSPRGGLSMLIRGEQYF. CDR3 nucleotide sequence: TGTGCCAGCAGTCCGAGAGGCGGTTTGTCGATGTTAATAAGAGGCGAGCAGTACTTC.